This entry concerns a single T cell receptor (beta chain). Its antigen is undetermined. Other autoimmune diseases, uncontrolled infections, pregnancy or lactation ruled patients out of participation. V lost 6 bases and J lost 7; bases outside the gene matches: 13. Germline V gene lookup returns CDR1 MGHDK and CDR2 SYGVNS. This CDR3 spans 15 amino acids. The data belong to a study of Graves' ophthalmopathy and Graves' hyperthyroidism. Points from the study as a whole: From stable hyperthyroidism, ophthalmopathy was separated by a 13-signature model with 87.88% sensitivity and 80% to 82% specificity.

TCR beta CDR3 regions were amplified from RNA transcripts. Following a first-round RT-PCR that used HTBI primers, a second-round multiplex PCR was carried out. TCRdb itself ran the multiplex PCR reads through MiXCR, one entry per CDR3 protein. The sample contains some 1.1 million distinct CDR3 sequences, approximately 35% of which appear only once. The source of this sequence is an adult man with Graves' hyperthyroidism. V gene TRBV25-1 combines with J gene TRBJ2-7, with TRBD2 matching 9 bases. Input material: peripheral blood or thyroid tissue (not recorded which). In DNA, the CDR3 is TGTGCCAGCAGCTTCACCGGGACTAGCTCAAAAGAGCAGTACTTC. Amino acid sequence: CASSFTGTSSKEQYF.